The entry below gives a single T cell receptor (beta chain) sequence along with its context. The target antigen is unknown. CDR1 is SGHRS and CDR2 is YFSETQ in the germline V gene. Trimming shortened V by 0 bases and J by 0 bases, and 10 bases separated the two germline ends. The length of the CDR3 is 16 residues. Sequencing was performed with immunoSEQ multiplex PCR; in TCRdb, only in-frame clones are kept and a portion is missing. Of tens of thousands of clones listed, approximately 90% were seen once; the top ten hold 15%. This sample stems from a study of T cells in localized non-small cell lung cancer. General study points: Heterogeneity stays possible, as sequencing covered only one tumor region. Adjacent lung tissue had a median about 57 of the top 100 clones found in the tumor. There was higher T cell clonality in uninvolved adjacent lung than in tumor, and it was highest there. With higher T cell density in blood came longer overall survival.

This TCR came from a man between 40 and 70 years old with stage I squamous cell lung carcinoma. The rearrangement uses TRBV5-1 and TRBJ2-1; D remains unclear. This material consisted of peripheral blood, taken before any cancer treatment. The CDR3 nucleotides are TGCGCCAGCAGCTTGGCGGCTAGTAGCTCCTACAATGAGCAGTTCTTC. Translated: CASSLAASSSYNEQFF.